Each of the 25 T cell receptor beta chains below was sequenced from the same sample in a study of blood T cell repertoires in COVID-19. Clones were sequenced by immunoSEQ multiplex PCR, and TCRdb holds only the in-frame ones, with some missing. The sample consists of 300,000 to 400,000 clones, more than 70% of them appearing once. The specimen sequenced was peripheral blood. These receptors all stem from a woman aged 25 to 39 with COVID-19, enrolled during active disease.

V gene TRBV28 combines with J gene TRBJ1-5; D is undetermined. Germline CDR1 is MDHEN and CDR2 is SYDVKM. Trimming removed 3 bases from V and 8 bases from J, with 5 bases in between. The CDR3 runs to 11 residues. The CDR3 nucleotides read TGTGCCAGCAGTTTTCGAGAGCCCCAGCATTTT. It is translated as CASSFREPQHF.

The V call is TRBV6-1, the J call TRBJ1-4; no definite D call. The germline gives CDR1 MNHNS, CDR2 SASEGT. V was pared by 1 base and J by 4 bases, with 13 bases between. CDR3 length equals 16 residues. This CDR3 reads CASSEGPAGINEKLFF. CDR3 in DNA: TGTGCCAGCAGTGAAGGTCCCGCGGGGATTAATGAAAAACTGTTTTTT.

The J gene is TRBJ2-3, the V gene TRBV24-1, with D uncertain. Deletions cut 4 bases from V and 0 bases from J, with 10 bases between. This CDR3 has 15 residues. The germline V gene has CDR1 KGHDR and CDR2 SFDVKD. This chain's CDR3 is CATSDTKTSTDTQYF. In DNA, the CDR3 is TGTGCCACCAGTGACACAAAGACTAGCACAGATACGCAGTATTTT.

CDR3 coding DNA: TGTGCCAGCAGTCGACTAGCGGGGGGCGGGGAGACCCAGTACTTC. Translated: CASSRLAGGGETQYF. This rearrangement joins TRBV28 to TRBJ2-5; 13 nucleotides match TRBD2. The junction had 5 bases not matched to a gene; V was cut back by 5 bases and J by 5 bases. The CDR3 contains 15 residues. Looked up from germline, CDR1 is MDHEN and CDR2 is SYDVKM.

This chain connects TRBV2 to TRBJ2-1; a weak D match, TRBD1 (6 bases). Germline V gene data show CDR1 as SNHLY and CDR2 as FYNNEI. This CDR3 comprises 15 residues. V lost 5 bases and J 9 bases, leaving 20 bases between the germline ends. The CDR3 DNA is TGTGCCAGCAGTCCCCAAGGGCGGATAGGGGGTGAGCAGTTCTTC. Its protein is CASSPQGRIGGEQFF.

The chain has TRBV4-2 and TRBJ2-3; 11 nucleotides agree with TRBD2. This CDR3 spans 16 amino acids. Germline trimming cut 4 bases from V and 4 bases from J; bases unmatched to any gene: 7. In germline, CDR1 is LGHNA, CDR2 YNFKEQ. In nucleotides, the CDR3 is TGTGCCAGCAGCCTACTAGCGGGGGCGGGGTCAGATACGCAGTATTTT. Translated, it gives CASSLLAGAGSDTQYF.

The V call is TRBV25-1, the J call TRBJ2-1; perhaps TRBD1 as D (6 bases). V was pared by 3 bases and J by 10 bases, with 10 bases between. The CDR3 loop spans 12 amino acids. Germline CDR1 is MGHDK and CDR2 is SYGVNS. The CDR3 coding sequence is TGTGCCAGCAGTGACAGGGGATACGAGCAGTTCTTC. Amino acid sequence: CASSDRGYEQFF.

Ten or more counts support this clone. The chain employs TRBV15 and TRBJ1-5; no clear D. CDR3 size: 14 residues. CDR1 and CDR2 from the germline V gene are LNHNV and YYDKDF (reference sequence). The V end was cut by 0 bases, the J end by 4 bases, with 7 bases between. The CDR3 DNA reads as TGTGCCACCAGCAGAGATAGAGCGAATCAGCCCCAGCATTTT. Amino acids: CATSRDRANQPQHF.

The chain recombines TRBV27 with TRBJ1-1; D is possibly TRBD1 (5 bases). Trimming took off 1 base at V and 0 bases at J, with 24 bases between the two ends. The CDR3 runs 20 residues. Germline CDR1 reads MNHEY; CDR2 reads SMNVEV (reference sequence). CDR3 nucleotide sequence: TGTGCCAGCAGTTTATGGCCCCCGGGATTTAGGGGAGGTATGAACACTGAAGCTTTCTTT. Its translation: CASSLWPPGFRGGMNTEAFF.

The genes are TRBV18 and TRBJ1-1; D is possibly TRBD1 (5 bases). The germline V and J ends were trimmed by 6 bases and 1 base, with 18 bases remaining between them. CDR1 is KGHSH and CDR2 is LQKENI in the germline V gene. The CDR3 totals 16 residues. CDR3 nucleotide sequence: TGTGCCAGCTCCCGGGGGGGAGGACCATCGAACACTGAAGCTTTCTTT. Its translation is CASSRGGGPSNTEAFF.

The chain couples TRBV5-1 to TRBJ2-5, with unresolved D. The V and J ends lost 2 bases and 4 bases respectively, with 15 bases between them. This CDR3 contains 15 residues. The germline gives CDR1 SGHRS, CDR2 YFSETQ. The CDR3 DNA follows: TGCGCCAGCAGCTTTGTCAGTGCGGCCGGAGAGACCCAGTACTTC. Residues: CASSFVSAAGETQYF.

This chain uses TRBV3-1 (or the pseudogene TRBV3-2) with TRBJ1-2; 9 positions match TRBD1. The CDR3 spans 15 residues. The ends lost 0 bases at V and 4 bases at J; junction bases unmatched: 3. The germline gives CDR1 LGHDT, CDR2 YNNKEL (reference sequence). The chain's CDR3 is CASSQEGQGSYGYTF. CDR3 sequence (DNA): TGTGCCAGCAGCCAAGAAGGACAGGGGAGCTATGGCTACACCTTC.

This clone was detected only once. This chain links TRBV5-6 with TRBJ2-6; a possible D gene is TRBD1 (6 bases). The germline V gene encodes CDR1 SGHDT and CDR2 YYEEEE. Trimming took 4 bases from V and 4 from J, leaving 12 bases between them. CDR3 length: 15 residues. The DNA of the CDR3 is TGTGCCAGCAGCACCACAGGGACCGGGGCCAACGTCCTGACTTTC. Translated: CASSTTGTGANVLTF. Complete variable domain (other parts from reference TRBV5-6 and TRBJ2-6): DAGVTQSPTHLIKTRGQQVTLRCSPKSGHDTVSWYQQALGQGPQFIFQYYEEEERQRGNFPDRFSGHQFPNYSSELNVNALLLGDSALYLCASSTTGTGANVLTFGAGSRLTVL.

This clone showed up many times. This CDR3 reads CASSLNWSGTQYF. The CDR3 DNA sequence: TGTGCCAGCAGTTTAAATTGGAGTGGGACGCAGTATTTT. The V call is TRBV27, the J call TRBJ2-3; D not certain. Trimming shortened V by 2 bases and J by 9 bases, and 12 bases separated the two germline ends. The CDR3 has 13 amino acids. CDR1 and CDR2 from the germline V gene are MNHEY and SMNVEV (reference sequence).

The J gene is TRBJ2-5, the V gene TRBV7-8; 10 bases fit TRBD2. Germline V CDR1 and CDR2: SGHVS, FQNEAQ. The CDR3 has 16 residues. V was pared by 0 bases and J by 1 base, with 2 bases of the junction left unmatched. The CDR3 spells CASSLARTSGQETQYF. For the CDR3, the DNA is TGTGCCAGCAGCTTAGCGAGGACTAGCGGCCAAGAGACCCAGTACTTC.

This clone was observed a handful of times. The chain has TRBV7-9 and TRBJ1-5; D gene uncertain. Trimming removed 1 base from V and 11 bases from J, with 6 bases in between. The length of the CDR3 is 11 residues. Germline V gene sequence: CDR1 SEHNR, CDR2 FQNEAQ (reference sequence). CDR3 DNA sequence: TGTGCCAGCAGCTTAGATGAGACCCAGCATTTT. This encodes CASSLDETQHF.

This rearrangement joins TRBV27 to TRBJ1-4, with D tentatively TRBD1 (5 bases). Trimming cost V 5 bases and J 5 bases, with 12 bases left between them. The CDR3 sequence is 14 residues long. Germline V gene lookup returns CDR1 MNHEY and CDR2 SMNVEV (reference sequence). The CDR3 DNA reads TGTGCCAGCAGTCGCCAGGGTAACAATGAAAAACTGTTTTTT. Translating gives CASSRQGNNEKLFF. The full variable domain, with the rest looked up from reference TRBV27 and TRBJ1-4, is EAQVTQNPRYLITVTGKKLTVTCSQNMNHEYMSWYRQDPGLGLRQIYYSMNVEVTDKGDVPEGYKVSRKEKRNFPLILESPSPNQTSLYFCASSRQGNNEKLFFGSGTQLSVL.

The genes are TRBV10-3 and TRBJ2-7; D is undetermined. V dropped 4 bases and J dropped 6 bases, with 10 bases sitting between them. CDR1 and CDR2 from the germline V gene are ENHRY and SYGVKD. The CDR3 is 12 amino acids. CDR3 nucleotides: TGTGCCATCAGTGGCCTTACGGGCGAGCAGTACGTC. This codes for CAISGLTGEQYV.

The rearrangement uses TRBV11-2 and TRBJ2-7, with D perhaps matching TRBD2 (6 bases). Germline CDR1 reads SGHAT; CDR2 reads FQNNGV. Trimming took 2 bases from V and 9 from J, leaving 17 bases between them. The CDR3 spans 14 residues. The CDR3 DNA sequence: TGTGCCAGCAGCTTATTCGGCAGTGGGGAGGTGCAGTACTTC. It codes for CASSLFGSGEVQYF.

This chain links TRBV23-1 with TRBJ1-6, with a possible D match to TRBD1 (5 bases). TRBV23-1 is an open reading frame, and its role is uncertain. The CDR3 has 16 residues. Trimming shortened V by 3 bases and J by 7 bases, and 16 bases separated the two germline ends. The CDR3 DNA is TGCGCCAGCAGTCACAGGGAGGAGGTTCAGAATTCACCCCTCCACTTT. Translation gives CASSHREEVQNSPLHF.

This chain connects TRBV2 to TRBJ2-3; 13 bases are a match to TRBD2. V dropped 6 bases and J dropped 4; count of bases not matched to a gene: 7. Germline values: CDR1 SNHLY, CDR2 FYNNEI. This CDR3 has 16 amino acids. The CDR3 spells CASSFTSGRASDTQYF. The CDR3 DNA is TGTGCCAGCAGCTTCACTAGCGGGAGGGCCTCAGATACGCAGTATTTT.

This clone was picked up a small number of times. The chain carries TRBV5-5 and TRBJ2-4; D ambiguous. There are 12 residues in the CDR3. Germline V gene lookup returns CDR1 SGHKS and CDR2 YYEKEE (reference sequence). The V end lost 5 bases, the J end lost 8 bases, and 11 bases lay between the germline ends. The CDR3 loop is CASSPDWDIQYF. For the CDR3, the DNA is TGTGCCAGCAGTCCAGACTGGGACATTCAGTACTTC.

The chain carries TRBV19 and TRBJ2-7; 9 positions match TRBD2. Germline-derived CDR1 and CDR2 are LNHDA and SQIVND (reference sequence). The CDR3 sequence is 16 residues long. The V segment lost 10 bases and the J segment 2 bases; nucleotides outside the gene matches: 15. CDR3 DNA sequence: TGTGCCATTGCCACAAAGCGGGGGGCGACCCCCTACGAGCAGTACTTC. It is translated as CAIATKRGATPYEQYF.

The V call is TRBV12-3 or TRBV12-4, the J call TRBJ2-2, with D maybe TRBD2 (6 bases). This CDR3 has 12 residues. Trimming removed 3 bases from V and 8 bases from J, with 7 bases in between. In nucleotides, the CDR3 is TGTGCCAGCAGTTTGGCGGGAGGGGAGCTGTTTTTT. This translates into CASSLAGGELFF.

In regard to this clone: Other DNA sequences in this specimen translate into the identical CDR3. The chain couples TRBV6-1 to TRBJ1-4; 9 bases align to TRBD1. The V gene end was trimmed by 0 bases and the J gene end by 5 bases; junction bases not matched to a gene: 4. The CDR3 spans 16 residues. The germline V gene has CDR1 MNHNS and CDR2 SASEGT. This CDR3 reads CASSEAWGQGNEKLFF. The CDR3 DNA reads as TGTGCCAGCAGTGAAGCGTGGGGACAGGGAAATGAAAAACTGTTTTTT.